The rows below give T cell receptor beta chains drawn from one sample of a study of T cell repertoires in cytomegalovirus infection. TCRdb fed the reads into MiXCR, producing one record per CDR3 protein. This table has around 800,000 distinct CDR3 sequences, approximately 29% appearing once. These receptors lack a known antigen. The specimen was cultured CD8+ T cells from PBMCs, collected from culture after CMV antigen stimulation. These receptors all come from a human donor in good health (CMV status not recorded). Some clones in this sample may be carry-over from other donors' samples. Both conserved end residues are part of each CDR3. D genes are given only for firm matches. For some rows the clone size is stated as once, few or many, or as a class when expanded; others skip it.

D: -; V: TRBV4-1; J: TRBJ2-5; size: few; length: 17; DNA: TGCGCCAGCAGCCAAGTGGGGAGCCCTGCTGGTGCAGAGACCCAGTACTTC; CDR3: CASSQVGSPAGAETQYF
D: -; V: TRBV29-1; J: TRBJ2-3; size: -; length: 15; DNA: TGCAGCGTTGAGAGGGGACGCCCCCGGACAGATACGCAGTATTTT; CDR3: CSVERGRPRTDTQYF
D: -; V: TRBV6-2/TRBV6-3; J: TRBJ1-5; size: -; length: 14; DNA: TGTGCCAGCAGTCCCAGACAGGAAATACAGCCCCAGCATTTT; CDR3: CASSPRQEIQPQHF
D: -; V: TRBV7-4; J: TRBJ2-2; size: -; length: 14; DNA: TGTGCCAGCAGCTTTGTACTAAACACCGGGGAGCTGTTTTTT; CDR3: CASSFVLNTGELFF
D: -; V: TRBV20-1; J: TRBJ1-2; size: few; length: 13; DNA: TGCAGTGCTAGAGATCGAGATAACTATGGCTACACCTTC; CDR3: CSARDRDNYGYTF
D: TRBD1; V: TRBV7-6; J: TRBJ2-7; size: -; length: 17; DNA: TGTGCCAGCAGCTTAGCGACGCGGACAGGGGCCGCTCGGGAGCAGTACTTC; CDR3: CASSLATRTGAAREQYF
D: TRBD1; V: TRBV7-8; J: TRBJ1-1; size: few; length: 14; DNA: TGTGCCAGCAGCTTATCTGGGCGCGGGACAGGGGCTTTCTTT; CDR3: CASSLSGRGTGAFF
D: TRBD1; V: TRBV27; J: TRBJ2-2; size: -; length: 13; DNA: TGTGCCAGCAGTTCGGGACAGGGAAGGGAGCTGTTTTTT; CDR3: CASSSGQGRELFF
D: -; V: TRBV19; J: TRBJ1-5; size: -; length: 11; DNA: TGTGCCACGGGTAGCAATCAGCCCCAGCATTTT; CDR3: CATGSNQPQHF
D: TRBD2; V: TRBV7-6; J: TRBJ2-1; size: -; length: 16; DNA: TGTGCCAGCAGCATACTAGCGGGGGACTCCTACAATGAGCAGTTCTTC; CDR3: CASSILAGDSYNEQFF
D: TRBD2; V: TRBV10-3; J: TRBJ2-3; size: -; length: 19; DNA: TGTGCCATCAGTGATCGGGGACTAGCGGGGGGCCCTAGCACAGATACGCAGTATTTT; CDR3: CAISDRGLAGGPSTDTQYF
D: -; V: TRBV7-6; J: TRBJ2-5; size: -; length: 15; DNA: TGTGCCAGCAGGGTGGGGGGGGGCCACCAAGAGACCCAGTACTTC; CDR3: CASRVGGGHQETQYF